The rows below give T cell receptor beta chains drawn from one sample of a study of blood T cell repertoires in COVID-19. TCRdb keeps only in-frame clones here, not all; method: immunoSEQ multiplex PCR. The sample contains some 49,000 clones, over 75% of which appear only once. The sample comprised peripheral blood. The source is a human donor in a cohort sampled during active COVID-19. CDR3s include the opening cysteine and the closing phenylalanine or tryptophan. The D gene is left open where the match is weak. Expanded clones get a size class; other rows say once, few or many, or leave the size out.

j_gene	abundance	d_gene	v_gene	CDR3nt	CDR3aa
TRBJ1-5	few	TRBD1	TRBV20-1	TGCAGTGCTAGTGTGGGACAGGGGAATCAGCCCCAGCATTTT	CSASVGQGNQPQHF
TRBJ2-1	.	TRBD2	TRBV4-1	TGCGCCAGCAGCCAATCTAGCGGGAGGGGCAATGAGCAGTTCTTC	CASSQSSGRGNEQFF
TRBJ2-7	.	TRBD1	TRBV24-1	TGTGCCACCAGTGATCCCAGACAGGGTACCTACGAGCAGTACTTC	CATSDPRQGTYEQYF
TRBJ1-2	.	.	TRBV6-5	TGTGCCAGCAGTTCCCTGACAACTAACTATGGCTACACCTTC	CASSSLTTNYGYTF
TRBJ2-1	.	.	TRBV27	TGTGCCAGCAGTCCTGACTACCCCTCCTACAATGAGCAGTTCTTC	CASSPDYPSYNEQFF
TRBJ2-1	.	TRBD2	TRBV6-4	TGTGCCAGCAGTGACTCGGGACTAGCGGGAGGTGAGCAGTTCTTC	CASSDSGLAGGEQFF
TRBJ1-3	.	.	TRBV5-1	TGCGCCAGCAGCTCTGGCAGGGGAAACACCATATATTTT	CASSSGRGNTIYF
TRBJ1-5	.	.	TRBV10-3	TGTGCCATCAGTGAAATGGGCCAGGGCAATCAGCCCCAGCATTTT	CAISEMGQGNQPQHF
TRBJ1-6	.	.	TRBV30	TGTGCACGGAGCGGGGGTATTGATTCACCCCTCCACTTT	CARSGGIDSPLHF
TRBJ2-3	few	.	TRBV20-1	TGCAGTGCTAGTCTGGATACGCAGTATTTT	CSASLDTQYF
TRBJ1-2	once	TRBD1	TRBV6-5	TGTGCCAGCAGTTACTCCTCGACAGGGGGCGACTATGGCTACACCTTC	CASSYSSTGGDYGYTF
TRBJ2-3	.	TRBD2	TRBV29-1	TGCAGCGTTGGGAGTAGCGGGGCAGATACGCAGTATTTT	CSVGSSGADTQYF
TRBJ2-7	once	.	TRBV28	TGTGCCAGCAGTTTAGGGTTCGACTCGGGCTACGAGCAGTACTTC	CASSLGFDSGYEQYF
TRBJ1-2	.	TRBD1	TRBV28	TGTGCCAGCAGTTTTAGGACAGGGTCCTATGGCTACACCTTC	CASSFRTGSYGYTF
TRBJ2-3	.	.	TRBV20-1	TGCAGTGCTAGAGTGGCTCCTACGCAGTATTTT	CSARVAPTQYF
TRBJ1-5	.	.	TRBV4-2	TGTGCCAGCAGCCAATCGACAGGTACAGAGCCCCAGCATTTT	CASSQSTGTEPQHF
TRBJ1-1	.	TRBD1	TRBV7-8	TGTGCCAGCAGCCTCGGACAGGGTCTGAACACTGAAGCTTTCTTT	CASSLGQGLNTEAFF
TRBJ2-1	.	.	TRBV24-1	TGTGCCACCAGTCCAGGGGTTGTTGCGGGAGACTACAATGAGCAGTTCTTC	CATSPGVVAGDYNEQFF
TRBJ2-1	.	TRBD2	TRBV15	TGTGCCACCAGCAGAGGAGGCTTGCGGGAGGGTCGGGAGCAGTTCTTC	CATSRGGLREGREQFF
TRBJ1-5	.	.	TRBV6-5	TGTGCCAGCAGCCCCAGTGCTTATCAGCCCCAGCATTTT	CASSPSAYQPQHF
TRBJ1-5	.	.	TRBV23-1	TGCGCCAGCAGTCAATTGAGTAGCAATCAGCCCCAGCATTTT	CASSQLSSNQPQHF
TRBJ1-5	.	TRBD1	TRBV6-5	TGTGCCAGCCTCTGGGGCAGGGGGAGCAATCAGCCCCAGCATTTT	CASLWGRGSNQPQHF
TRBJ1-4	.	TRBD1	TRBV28	TGTGCCGCCGAACCACAGGGGGCACGGGAAAAACTGTTTTTT	CAAEPQGAREKLFF
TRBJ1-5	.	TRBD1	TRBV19	TGTGCCAGTACCACCAGAACAGGGGAAAATCAGCCCCAGCATTTT	CASTTRTGENQPQHF
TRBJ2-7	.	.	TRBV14	TGTGCCAGCAGCCTCTACTACGAGCAGTACTTC	CASSLYYEQYF
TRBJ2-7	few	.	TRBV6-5	TGTGCCAGCAGTTACTCGTTCGGCGGCGAGCAGTACTTC	CASSYSFGGEQYF
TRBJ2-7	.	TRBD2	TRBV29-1	TGCAGCGTCGCGGGACTAGCGGGACCATTGGTGAGCTACGAGCAGTACTTC	CSVAGLAGPLVSYEQYF
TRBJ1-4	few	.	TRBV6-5	TGTGCCAGCAGTTACTCGGCAGCAACTAATGAAAAACTGTTTTTT	CASSYSAATNEKLFF
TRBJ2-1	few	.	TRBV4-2	TGTGCCAGCAGCCAGGACGGGGCGGGACAGAGAAAAGATGAGCAGTTCTTC	CASSQDGAGQRKDEQFF
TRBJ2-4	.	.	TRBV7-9	TGTGCCAGCAGCTCAGGGCTTTTAGCCAAAAACATTCAGTACTTC	CASSSGLLAKNIQYF
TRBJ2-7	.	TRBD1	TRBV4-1	TGCGCCAGCAGCCAAGGGACAGGGAGATCCTACGAGCAGTACTTC	CASSQGTGRSYEQYF
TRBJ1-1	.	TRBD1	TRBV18	TGTGCCAGCTCACAGGGGACAGGTTTAAACACTGAAGCTTTCTTT	CASSQGTGLNTEAFF
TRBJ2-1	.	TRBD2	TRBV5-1	TGCGCCAGCAGCTCCCTAGCGGATGTGACCTACAATGAGCAGTTCTTC	CASSSLADVTYNEQFF
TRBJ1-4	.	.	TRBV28	TGTGCCAGCAGTTTAGTCGGGGTTGAAAAACTGTTTTTT	CASSLVGVEKLFF
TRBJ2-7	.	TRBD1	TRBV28	TGTGCCAGCAGTTTACCCGACTCGACAGGGGTTTTTTACGAGCAGTACTTC	CASSLPDSTGVFYEQYF
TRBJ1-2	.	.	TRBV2	TGTGCCAGCAGGAGGGCCGGAGGCTACACCTTC	CASRRAGGYTF
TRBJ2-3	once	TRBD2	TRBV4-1	TGCGCCAGCAGCCAGCCAACTAGCGGGAGGGGGAGGGTTACGCAGTATTTT	CASSQPTSGRGRVTQYF
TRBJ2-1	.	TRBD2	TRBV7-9	TGTGCCAGCACCCTATCCAGGACTAGCGGATACAATGAGCAGTTCTTC	CASTLSRTSGYNEQFF
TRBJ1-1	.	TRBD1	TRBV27	TGTGCCAGCAGTATCCAGGGACAGGCGAACACTGAAGCTTTCTTT	CASSIQGQANTEAFF
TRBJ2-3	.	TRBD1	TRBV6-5	TGTGCCAGCAGTTACTCGGGACAGGGGGCAGATACGCAGTATTTT	CASSYSGQGADTQYF
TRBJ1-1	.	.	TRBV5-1	TGCGCCAGCAGCTTGAAGCTGGACACTGAAGCTTTCTTT	CASSLKLDTEAFF
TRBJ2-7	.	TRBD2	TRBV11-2	TGTGCCAGCAGCTTACTTGTAGCGGGAGGACTCTCCTACGAGCAGTACTTC	CASSLLVAGGLSYEQYF
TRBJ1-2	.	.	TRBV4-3	TGCGCCAGCAGCCAAGATCCCGGACAGACCTCCTATGGCTACACCTTC	CASSQDPGQTSYGYTF